The entry below gives a single T cell receptor (beta chain) sequence along with its context. Its specificity is unknown. The sample's treatment: about 20 received Ad26.COV2.S at low or high dose, single or two shots; about 5 received placebo; per-sample allocation not given. Specimens were obtained on day 63 following the first vaccine or placebo injection. The individual, an adult aged 18-55 years, was a donor in Boston. The data were produced by immunoSEQ multiplex PCR, yet TCRdb's version contains in-frame clones alone and is incomplete. The sample yields approximately 340,000 clones, roughly 81% seen once. The CDR3 contains 13 residues. The germline CDR1 and CDR2 sequences are GTSNPN and SVGIG (reference sequence). With 4 bases clipped from V and 4 bases from J, the junction kept 4 bases outside the gene matches. The data belong to a study of Ad26.COV2.S vaccination and SARS-CoV-2 variants. Study context: The vaccine Ad26.COV2.S was put into the muscle once, or twice with 56 days between.

Study-wide results and caveats: Total T cell responses were possibly underestimated by TCR breadth and depth analyses. Vaccine recipients showed a spike-specific TCR breadth that was higher than in placebo recipients.

This sequence was found in a person aged 18-60 years who received the Ad26.COV2.S COVID-19 vaccine or a placebo. V and J are TRBV30 and TRBJ1-5, with 7 bases that match TRBD1. The material was peripheral blood, obtained in a trial of Ad26.COV2.S vaccine versus placebo. In nucleotides, the CDR3 is TGTGCCTGGAAGACAGGGACTAATCAGCCCCAGCATTTT. It codes for CAWKTGTNQPQHF.